This T cell receptor (beta chain) comes out of a study of beta chain features in type 1 diabetes. Study-wide points: For TCRB rearrangement, an influence of HLA type remained unresolved here.

Every isolated RNA sample was fully reverse transcribed, so sequencing captured expressed TCRB transcripts. Data came from immunoSEQ multiplex PCR; TCRdb stores just in-frame clones and leaves some out. The sample includes 250,000 to 400,000 clones, about 14% of them seen just once. This CDR3 comprises 15 residues. CDR1 is KGHSH, CDR2 LQKENI, per germline. J was trimmed by 5 bases and V by 3 bases; bases with no gene match: 4. About this clone itself: Its antigen is unidentified. Distinct nucleotide sequences in the sample also encode this CDR3.

The chain couples TRBV18 to TRBJ2-2; 9 bases match TRBD1. The sequence derives from a man aged 25 to 45 in good health. Sample: central memory CD4+ T cells from blood. CDR3 in amino acids: CASSPGQGSTGELFF. CDR3 coding DNA: TGTGCCAGCTCACCGGGACAGGGTTCGACCGGGGAGCTGTTTTTT.